Below are 8 T cell receptor beta chains sequenced from a single sample in a study of shared clonotypes between healthy human individuals. TCRdb's copy holds only in-frame clones and misses some; the assay was immunoSEQ multiplex PCR. The table has about 2.5 million clones, 85% to 95% seen once. Specimen: naive CD4+ T cells from PBMCs. Subset of the sample: CD45RA+ positively selected. The origin of the receptors is a man aged 18-30 years in good health. Some clones in this sample may be carry-over from other donors' samples.

V usage is TRBV28 and J usage is TRBJ1-5; the D is unclear. Trimming cost V 7 bases and J 6 bases, with 10 bases left between them. The CDR3 totals 12 residues. CDR1 is MDHEN, CDR2 SYDVKM, per germline. This CDR3 is CASNPNGQPQHF. The CDR3 DNA reads TGTGCCAGCAACCCCAATGGTCAGCCCCAGCATTTT.

This clone was found once. The genes are TRBV30 and TRBJ1-2, with unresolved D. CDR1 and CDR2 (germline): GTSNPN, SVGIG (reference sequence). V dropped 5 bases and J dropped 2 bases, with 9 bases sitting between them. The length of the CDR3 is 12 residues. CDR3 DNA sequence: TGTGCCTGGCACGTCTGGAACTATGGCTACACCTTC. Its translation: CAWHVWNYGYTF.

V usage is TRBV9 and J usage is TRBJ2-5; 9 nucleotides align to TRBD1. CDR1 is SGDLS and CDR2 is YYNGEE in the germline V gene. Trimming at V came to 4 bases and at J to 4 bases, leaving 5 bases not matched to a gene. The CDR3 covers 14 residues. The CDR3 DNA sequence: TGTGCCAGCAGCCCCATGGGACAGGGAGAGACCCAGTACTTC. It yields the protein CASSPMGQGETQYF. Based on the CDR3 plus reference TRBV9 and TRBJ2-5, the full variable domain is DSGVTQTPKHLITATGQRVTLRCSPRSGDLSVYWYQQSLDQGLQFLIQYYNGEERAKGNILERFSAQQFPDLHSELNLSSLELGDSALYFCASSPMGQGETQYFGPGTRLLVL.

V is TRBV30 and J is TRBJ1-1; a possible D gene is TRBD1 (5 bases). Germline CDR1 and CDR2: GTSNPN and SVGIG (reference sequence). The length of the CDR3 is 14 residues. V lost 5 bases, J lost 5 bases, and 18 bases lay in between. The CDR3 reads CAWSPGTVVTEAFF. DNA for the CDR3: TGTGCCTGGTCTCCCGGGACGGTCGTAACTGAAGCTTTCTTT.

Only one count was recorded for this clone. The sample carries other DNA sequences with the same CDR3. The gene calls are TRBV5-1 and TRBJ1-1; no clear D gene. The CDR3 contains 14 residues. V was cut by 4 bases and J by 1 base, with 11 bases left in between. Looked up from germline, CDR1 is SGHRS and CDR2 is YFSETQ. The DNA for the CDR3 is TGCGCCAGCAGCCGGGATCGGCCGAACACTGAAGCTTTCTTT. It codes for CASSRDRPNTEAFF.

The V call is TRBV2, the J call TRBJ2-5; D not certain. Trimming shortened V by 6 bases and J by 4 bases, and 15 bases separated the two germline ends. CDR1 and CDR2 from the germline V gene are SNHLY and FYNNEI. The CDR3 length is 14 residues. CDR3: CASSLLVSAETQYF. CDR3 in DNA: TGTGCCAGCAGCCTCCTAGTTTCGGCAGAGACCCAGTACTTC.

Here the CDR3 DNA reads TGTGCCAGCAGCTGGTCGGGTGCAACTAATGAAAAACTGTTTTTT. Its translation: CASSWSGATNEKLFF. The rearrangement links TRBV6-1 to TRBJ1-4, with D unresolved. This CDR3 region has 15 residues. V gave up 6 bases and J gave up 0 bases, with 11 bases separating them. Germline V CDR1 and CDR2: MNHNS, SASEGT.

This chain connects TRBV18 to TRBJ1-5, with a possible D match to TRBD1 (5 bases). The CDR3 length is 14 residues. Germline values: CDR1 KGHSH, CDR2 LQKENI. The V end lost 2 bases, the J end lost 6 bases, and 11 bases lay between the germline ends. The CDR3 sequence is CASSPSRVGQPQHF. CDR3 DNA sequence: TGTGCCAGCTCACCATCCAGGGTTGGTCAGCCCCAGCATTTT.